This entry is about one T cell receptor beta chain. Its target is unknown. Its ends do not fully match the called genes, so a read error is possible. The data were obtained in a study of T and B cells in COVID-19 patients. Study in general: Peripheral blood came from COVID-19 patients with active infection or after recovery. Study outcomes and limitations: Highly clonal in active COVID-19, TRB repertoires exceeded healthy-donor diversity and richness at recovery.

CDR3 size: 14 residues. In germline, CDR1 is MNHEY, CDR2 SVGAGI. TRB rearrangements were amplified by multiplex PCR with BIOMED2 TRB-A/B primers. MiXCR, run by TCRdb on the multiplex PCR reads, gives a single entry per CDR3 protein. The sample gives 20,000 to 25,000 distinct CDR3 sequences, 25% to 30% of which show up once; roughly 2.8% is in the top ten. Blood genomic DNA input for TRB amplification was about 240-550 ng. The sequencing sample was made of blood. This sequence joins TRBV6-5 and TRBJ1-1; a possible D gene is TRBD1 (5 bases). The TCR was taken from a human donor who had recovered from COVID-19. This chain's CDR3 is CAISESTANTEAFF. In DNA form, the CDR3 reads TGTGCCATCAGTGAGTCGACAGCGAACACTGAAGCTTTCTTT.